The entry that follows covers one T cell receptor beta chain sequence. Its cognate antigen is unknown. This CDR3 has 16 amino acids. The germline V gene has CDR1 MNHEY and CDR2 SMNVEV (reference sequence). V was clipped by 9 bases and J by 3 bases; unmatched bases: 14. This record belongs to a study of cytomegalovirus exposure and HLA in healthy donors. Study context: Assignment to the Caucasian-associated ancestry cluster applied to 75% to 85% of the approximately 380 genotyped donors. Regarding the study as a whole: Most TCR beta V segments were productive about 87% or about 30% of the time in an earlier analysis. A later analysis reported that several of the most significant clusters appeared to be linked to common viral pathogens, among them Epstein-Barr virus.

PCR used 60 Vbeta primers and 13 Jbeta primers. Repertoires were generated with immunoSEQ multiplex PCR, while TCRdb's copy carries only in-frame clones and drops some. The sample has 200,000 to 250,000 clones, approximately 80% seen once; the top ten hold about 0.6%. The chain is built from TRBV27 and TRBJ1-5; 7 bases map to TRBD1. The sequencing sample was made of PBMCs. The clonotype comes from a woman in her thirties or forties in good health and CMV-seronegative. The CDR3 is CASRGIRDSNNQPQHF. Here the CDR3 DNA reads TGTGCCAGTCGAGGAATCCGGGACAGCAACAATCAGCCCCAGCATTTT.